What follows describes a single T cell receptor (beta chain). V dropped 2 bases and J dropped 6 bases, with 12 bases sitting between them. Germline V gene data show CDR1 as SGHDT and CDR2 as YYEEEE. The CDR3 runs 13 residues. This entry is derived from a study of blood T cell repertoires in COVID-19. Generated by immunoSEQ multiplex PCR, the TCRdb table keeps only in-frame clones and is missing some. The sample includes some 140,000 clones, about 83% of them seen just once. This chain links TRBV5-6 with TRBJ2-7; weak D call: TRBD2 (6 bases). This receptor was obtained from a woman aged 55-69 years with COVID-19, enrolled during active disease. Sequenced input: peripheral blood. As DNA, the CDR3 is TGTGCCAGCAGCTTTGAAGGGCGGGGCGAGCAGTACGTC. It encodes CASSFEGRGEQYV.